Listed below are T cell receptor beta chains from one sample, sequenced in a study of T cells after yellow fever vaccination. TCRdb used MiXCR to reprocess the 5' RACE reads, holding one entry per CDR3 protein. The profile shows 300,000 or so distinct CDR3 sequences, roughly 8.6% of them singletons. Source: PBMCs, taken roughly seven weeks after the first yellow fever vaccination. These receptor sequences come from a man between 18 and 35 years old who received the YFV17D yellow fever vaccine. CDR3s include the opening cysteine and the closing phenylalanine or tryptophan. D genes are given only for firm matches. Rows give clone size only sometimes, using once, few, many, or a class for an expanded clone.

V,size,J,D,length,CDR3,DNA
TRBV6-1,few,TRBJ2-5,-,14,CASSDSLYQETQYF,TGTGCCAGCAGTGACAGTCTATACCAAGAGACCCAGTACTTC
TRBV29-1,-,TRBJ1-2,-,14,CSVEDLKGYYGYTF,TGCAGCGTTGAAGATCTTAAGGGCTACTATGGCTACACCTTC
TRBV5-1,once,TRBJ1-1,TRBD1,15,CASSGTGAENTEAFF,TGCGCCAGCAGCGGGACAGGGGCTGAGAACACTGAAGCTTTCTTT
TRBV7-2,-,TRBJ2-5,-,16,CASSLPLFRGGETQYF,TGTGCCAGCAGCTTACCACTCTTTAGGGGCGGGGAGACCCAGTACTTC
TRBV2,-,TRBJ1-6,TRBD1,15,CASKGGRVGNSPLHF,TGTGCCAGCAAAGGGGGCAGGGTGGGTAATTCACCCCTCCACTTT
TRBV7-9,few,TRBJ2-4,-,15,CASSPLGWGADIQYF,TGTGCCAGCAGCCCGCTGGGATGGGGCGCGGACATTCAGTACTTC
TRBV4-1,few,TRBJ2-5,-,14,CASSQMASGETQYF,TGCGCCAGCAGCCAGATGGCCTCAGGGGAGACCCAGTACTTC
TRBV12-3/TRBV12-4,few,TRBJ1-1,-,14,CASTLTAWATEAFF,TGTGCCAGCACCCTGACAGCGTGGGCCACTGAAGCTTTCTTT
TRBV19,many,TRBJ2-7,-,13,CASSIGTAYEQYF,TGTGCCAGTAGTATAGGGACAGCCTACGAGCAGTACTTC
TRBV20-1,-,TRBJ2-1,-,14,CSARQDTTYNEQFF,TGCAGTGCTAGACAGGACACAACCTACAATGAGCAGTTCTTC
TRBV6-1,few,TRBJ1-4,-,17,CASSTRGGVATNEKLFF,TGTGCCAGCAGTACCCGTGGAGGTGTCGCAACTAATGAAAAACTGTTTTTT
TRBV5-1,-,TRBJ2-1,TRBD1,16,CASSPGTGVAYNEQFF,TGCGCCAGCAGCCCCGGGACAGGGGTGGCCTACAATGAGCAGTTCTTC
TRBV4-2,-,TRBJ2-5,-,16,CASSQDSGRKAETQYF,TGTGCCAGCAGCCAAGATTCGGGCAGGAAGGCAGAGACCCAGTACTTC
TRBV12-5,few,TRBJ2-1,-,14,CASGLARGWNEQFF,TGTGCTAGTGGTTTGGCCCGGGGGTGGAATGAGCAGTTCTTC
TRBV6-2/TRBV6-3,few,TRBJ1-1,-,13,CASSYGASREAFF,TGTGCCAGCAGTTACGGGGCCAGCCGTGAAGCTTTCTTT
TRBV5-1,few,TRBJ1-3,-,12,CASSDPGNTIYF,TGCGCCAGCAGCGACCCGGGAAACACCATATATTTT
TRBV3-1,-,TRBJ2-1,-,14,CASRVGGRGNEQFF,TGTGCCAGCAGAGTAGGAGGCAGGGGCAATGAGCAGTTCTTC
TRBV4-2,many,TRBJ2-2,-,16,CASSPKGGALTGELFF,TGTGCCAGCAGCCCTAAGGGGGGGGCCCTCACCGGGGAGCTGTTTTTT
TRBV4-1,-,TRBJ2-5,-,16,CASSPGPGANQETQYF,TGCGCCAGCAGCCCCGGTCCGGGGGCTAACCAAGAGACCCAGTACTTC
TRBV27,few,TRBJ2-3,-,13,CASSMTDTDTQYF,TGTGCCAGCAGTATGACCGACACAGATACGCAGTATTTT
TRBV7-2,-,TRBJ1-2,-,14,CASSSRTENYGYTF,TGTGCCAGCAGCTCGCGGACGGAAAACTATGGCTACACCTTC
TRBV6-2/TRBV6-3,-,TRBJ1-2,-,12,CASSYPGGGYTF,TGTGCCAGCAGTTACCCCGGTGGTGGCTACACCTTC
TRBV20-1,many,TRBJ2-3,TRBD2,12,CSASGGADTQYF,TGCAGTGCTAGCGGGGGGGCAGATACGCAGTATTTT
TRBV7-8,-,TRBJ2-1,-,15,CASSLGQGEGNEQFF,TGTGCCAGCAGCTTAGGCCAGGGTGAAGGGAATGAGCAGTTCTTC
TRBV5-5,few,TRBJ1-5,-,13,CASSLAYGQPQHF,TGTGCCAGCAGCTTGGCCTATGGGCAGCCCCAGCATTTT
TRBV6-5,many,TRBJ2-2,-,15,CASSLSSANTGELFF,TGTGCCAGCAGCCTTAGCTCAGCGAACACCGGGGAGCTGTTTTTT